Shown below are 24 T cell receptor beta chains from a single sample sequenced in a study of blood T cell repertoires in COVID-19. Sequencing used immunoSEQ multiplex PCR; TCRdb keeps in-frame clones, though not all of them. The data show 150,000 to 200,000 clones, over 65% seen once. Material: peripheral blood. The receptors were sampled from an elderly woman with acute or convalescent COVID-19.

The V gene is TRBV3-1 (or the pseudogene TRBV3-2), the J gene TRBJ2-5; D might be TRBD2 (5 bases). CDR1 and CDR2 (germline): LGHDT, YNNKEL (reference sequence). The CDR3 is 13 residues long. Trimming removed 6 bases at V and 7 bases at J, with 15 bases between. The CDR3, as DNA: TGTGCCAGCAGTCAAAATCCCAGCGGGACCCAGTACTTC. As protein: CASSQNPSGTQYF.

The chain combines TRBV28 with TRBJ2-2; D unclear. Germline assignment: CDR1 MDHEN and CDR2 SYDVKM. V was pared by 3 bases and J by 3 bases, with 11 bases between. The CDR3 loop spans 15 amino acids. CDR3 residues: CASSLRQGYTGELFF. For the CDR3, the DNA is TGTGCCAGCAGTTTGAGGCAAGGTTACACCGGGGAGCTGTTTTTT. Full variable domain (remainder filled in from reference TRBV28 and TRBJ2-2): DVKVTQSSRYLVKRTGEKVFLECVQDMDHENMFWYRQDPGLGLRLIYFSYDVKMKEKGDIPEGYSVSREKKERFSLILESASTNQTSMYLCASSLRQGYTGELFFGEGSRLTVL.

This chain uses TRBV27 with TRBJ2-5, with TRBD2 matching 13 bases. The V and J ends lost 5 bases and 1 base, in that order; junction bases with no gene match: 7. This CDR3 comprises 17 residues. The V gene's germline CDR1 is MNHEY and CDR2 SMNVEV (reference sequence). The CDR3 DNA follows: TGTGCCAGCAGTCTTGGGACTAGCGGGATGTCCCAAGAGACCCAGTACTTC. It yields the protein CASSLGTSGMSQETQYF.

This chain uses TRBV6-5 with TRBJ2-2; a possible D gene is TRBD2 (5 bases). The length of the CDR3 is 15 residues. Germline CDR1 reads MNHEY; CDR2 reads SVGAGI. V lost 4 bases and J 1 base, leaving 10 bases between the germline ends. The CDR3 coding sequence is TGTGCCAGCAGTTTCCGGACTCAGAACACCGGGGAGCTGTTTTTT. Its protein product is CASSFRTQNTGELFF.

The rearrangement joins TRBV30 to TRBJ1-1, with 8 bases identical to TRBD1. Per germline, CDR1 GTSNPN and CDR2 SVGIG (reference sequence). The CDR3 consists of 13 residues. V lost 3 bases and J lost 4; bases outside the gene matches: 4. Here the CDR3 reads CAWRAGGPTEAFF. In nucleotides, the CDR3 is TGTGCCTGGAGAGCAGGGGGCCCCACTGAAGCTTTCTTT.

This clone was recorded a few times. The chain couples TRBV30 to TRBJ2-1; a weak D match, TRBD1 (6 bases). The CDR3 spans 13 residues. Germline-derived CDR1 and CDR2 are GTSNPN and SVGIG (reference sequence). V was cut by 2 bases and J by 8 bases, with 13 bases left in between. CDR3 protein: CAWSTGTSDEQFF. The CDR3, as DNA: TGTGCCTGGAGTACCGGGACATCGGATGAGCAGTTCTTC.

The rearrangement joins TRBV5-1 to TRBJ2-3; 14 positions agree with TRBD2. The CDR3 sequence is 14 residues long. CDR1 is SGHRS, CDR2 YFSETQ, per germline. The trim removed 4 bases at V and 8 bases at J, leaving 3 bases unmatched. CDR3 DNA sequence: TGCGCCAGCAGCGCGACTAGCGGGGGGGGTACGCAGTATTTT. Translated, it gives CASSATSGGGTQYF.

This chain uses TRBV1 with TRBJ2-5; the table's TRBD2 call for D was not verified on the DNA. TRBV1 is shown as a pseudogene. The CDR3 has 18 amino acids. The CDR3 region has the DNA TGCACCAGCAGCCTTAGGAGCGGGAGGGCCGGGGTTAGAGAGTCCCAGTACTTC. Protein: CTSSLRSGRAGVRESQYF.

The V and J genes are TRBV7-2 and TRBJ1-6; TRBD1 aligns across 7 bases. Germline V CDR1 and CDR2: SGHTA, FQGNSA. The CDR3 has 15 residues. Losses at the gene ends were 6 bases for V and 6 bases for J; bases not matched to a gene: 8. The CDR3 DNA reads TGTGCCAGCAGAGGAGGGGGCGCGGTTAATTCACCCCTCCACTTT. Its translation: CASRGGGAVNSPLHF.

This clone was detected once. The V call is TRBV2, the J call TRBJ1-5, with 10 bases matching TRBD1. Looked up from germline, CDR1 is SNHLY and CDR2 is FYNNEI. V shed 3 bases, J shed 0 bases, and the junction held 8 bases outside the gene matches. The CDR3 extends over 18 amino acids. The CDR3 loop reads CASSDLGQGLYSNQPQHF. CDR3 nucleotides: TGTGCCAGCAGTGACTTGGGACAGGGGTTATATAGCAATCAGCCCCAGCATTTT.

The chain is built from TRBV10-1 and TRBJ1-1, with D unclear. V lost 0 bases to trimming and J lost 5 bases, with 7 bases between them. Germline V gene lookup returns CDR1 WNHNN and CDR2 SYGVQD (reference sequence). The CDR3 has 13 residues. The CDR3 loop is CASSESTGTEAFF. Written as DNA, the CDR3 is TGCGCCAGCAGTGAGTCGACGGGGACTGAAGCTTTCTTT.

The rearrangement uses TRBV10-3 and TRBJ2-3; D is possibly TRBD1 (5 bases). Germline lookup yields CDR1 ENHRY and CDR2 SYGVKD. The CDR3 spans 15 residues. V lost 3 bases and J 2 bases, leaving 12 bases between the germline ends. CDR3 in DNA: TGTGCCATCAGTGACAGGGCTACAGACACAGATACGCAGTATTTT. The encoded protein is CAISDRATDTDTQYF.

This chain connects TRBV13 to TRBJ1-1, with D unresolved. The length of the CDR3 is 14 residues. Trimming took off 0 bases at V and 3 bases at J, with 8 bases between the two ends. Germline CDR1 is PRHDT and CDR2 is FYEKMQ (reference sequence). The chain's CDR3 is CASSLGTPYTEAFF. In DNA form, the CDR3 reads TGTGCCAGCAGCTTAGGGACACCTTACACTGAAGCTTTCTTT.

As to this clone: The same CDR3 is also encoded by other DNA sequences in this sample. V gene TRBV19 combines with J gene TRBJ1-5; 8 bases are a match to TRBD1. Per the germline V gene, CDR1 is LNHDA and CDR2 is SQIVND (reference sequence). V was pared by 5 bases and J by 2 bases, with 2 bases of the junction left unmatched. The CDR3 totals 14 residues. CDR3 bases: TGTGCCAGTAGTCCGACAGGGGGCAATCAGCCCCAGCATTTT. Translating it yields CASSPTGGNQPQHF.

This clone was recorded once. This rearrangement joins TRBV2 to TRBJ2-1; 9 bases match TRBD1. The CDR3 runs 16 residues. With 5 bases clipped from V and 3 bases from J, the junction kept 8 bases outside the gene matches. Germline CDR1 is SNHLY and CDR2 is FYNNEI. For the CDR3, the DNA is TGTGCCAGCAGTATAACCGGGACAGGGAACTACAATGAGCAGTTCTTC. Translation gives CASSITGTGNYNEQFF.

In this sample, this clone turned up a few times. The CDR3 spells CASSEGWTPSQETQYF. CDR3 nucleotides: TGTGCCAGCAGTGAAGGGTGGACACCCAGTCAAGAGACCCAGTACTTC. The chain joins TRBV6-1 to TRBJ2-5; D might be TRBD1 (5 bases). Germline-derived CDR1 and CDR2 are MNHNS and SASEGT. V was pared by 1 base and J by 2 bases, with 14 bases between. The CDR3 covers 16 residues.

This chain's CDR3 is CASSLLAGGGPYEQYF. The DNA of the CDR3 is TGTGCCAGCTCATTATTAGCGGGAGGAGGCCCCTACGAGCAGTACTTC. The chain uses TRBV18 and TRBJ2-7, with TRBD2 identical over 10 bases. The V gene end was trimmed by 5 bases and the J gene end by 2 bases; junction bases not matched to a gene: 9. CDR3 length: 16 residues. CDR1 KGHSH and CDR2 LQKENI come from the germline V gene.

The chain uses TRBV2 and TRBJ2-1, with 7 bases aligning to TRBD2. This CDR3 is built from 15 residues. V lost 2 bases, J lost 6 bases, and 7 bases stayed unmatched. Germline V gene data show CDR1 as SNHLY and CDR2 as FYNNEI. Written as DNA, the CDR3 is TGTGCCAGCAGTGAACCCCGAAGCGGGACCAATGAGCAGTTCTTC. This sequence encodes CASSEPRSGTNEQFF.

The rearrangement links TRBV5-4 to TRBJ1-2, with 7 bases fitting TRBD1. This CDR3 region has 13 residues. V gave up 5 bases and J gave up 8 bases; unmatched junction bases: 9. Per germline, CDR1 SGHNT and CDR2 YYREEE (reference sequence). CDR3 loop: CASRGDSYEGYTF. Written as DNA, the CDR3 is TGTGCCAGCAGGGGGGACAGCTATGAGGGCTACACCTTC.

The V call is TRBV2, the J call TRBJ1-3; a possible D gene is TRBD1 (5 bases). Trimming took off 4 bases at V and 0 bases at J, with 13 bases between the two ends. CDR1 is SNHLY, CDR2 FYNNEI, per germline. The CDR3 has 16 residues. The CDR3 nucleotides are TGTGCCAGCAGTGTATTCCAGGGAAACTCTGGAAACACCATATATTTT. Amino acid sequence: CASSVFQGNSGNTIYF.

This clone was observed a few times. This chain links TRBV20-1 with TRBJ1-2; D gene uncertain. The length of the CDR3 is 12 residues. Germline V gene sequence: CDR1 DFQATT, CDR2 SNEGSKA (reference sequence). Deletions cut 3 bases from V and 4 bases from J, with 9 bases between. The CDR3 here is CSASGFGYGYTF. The DNA for the CDR3 is TGCAGTGCTAGTGGGTTCGGCTATGGCTACACCTTC.

V gene TRBV2 combines with J gene TRBJ2-1, with D possibly matching TRBD1 (6 bases). Germline V gives CDR1 SNHLY, CDR2 FYNNEI. This CDR3 has 12 amino acids. V lost 4 bases to trimming and J lost 5 bases, with 6 bases between them. The DNA of the CDR3 is TGTGCCAGCAGTGGGGACAACAATGAGCAGTTCTTC. Amino acid sequence: CASSGDNNEQFF.

The chain has TRBV5-1 and TRBJ1-6; D gene unclear. This CDR3 is 12 amino acids long. The V gene lost 4 bases and the J gene lost 19 bases, with 18 bases spanning the gap. Germline-derived CDR1 and CDR2 are SGHRS and YFSETQ. DNA of the CDR3: TGCGCCAGCAGCCCAGACGCGTCTAGACCTCACTTT. It codes for CASSPDASRPHF.

J is TRBJ2-2 and V is TRBV11-2; D gene ambiguous. Germline assignment: CDR1 SGHAT and CDR2 FQNNGV. The CDR3 is 16 residues long. Trimming took off 1 base at V and 6 bases at J, with 15 bases between the two ends. The CDR3 sequence is CASSLGASFSSGELFF. The CDR3, as DNA: TGTGCCAGCAGCTTAGGGGCCTCGTTCTCCTCCGGGGAGCTGTTTTTT.